A single T cell receptor beta chain is shown here with its context. TCR beta CDR3 regions were amplified from RNA transcripts. HTBI primers served in a first-round RT-PCR, which a second-round multiplex PCR followed. Each CDR3 protein is one row after TCRdb ran MiXCR on the multiplex PCR reads. Of about 370,000 distinct CDR3 sequences listed, about 18% were seen once; the top ten hold roughly 2.3%. This sample is drawn from a study of Graves' ophthalmopathy and Graves' hyperthyroidism. There are 15 residues in the CDR3. Germline CDR1 reads MNHEY; CDR2 reads SVGEGT. Trimming removed 7 bases at V and 6 bases at J, with 22 bases between.

The sequence came from an adult woman with stable Graves' hyperthyroidism. The chain couples TRBV6-2 or TRBV6-3 to TRBJ2-7; D possibly corresponds to TRBD2 (6 bases). Sequenced material: peripheral blood. The CDR3: CASKEWRAMRREQYF. The CDR3 coding sequence is TGTGCCAGCAAGGAGTGGAGGGCTATGAGGCGCGAGCAGTACTTC.